This TCR beta chain stems from a study of T cells in Graves' hyperthyroidism and ophthalmopathy. Amplification targeted TCR beta CDR3 regions from RNA transcripts. Initially, a first-round RT-PCR of the TCR CDR3 employed the HTBI primer set. In TCRdb, the multiplex PCR reads were re-called with MiXCR into one record per CDR3 protein. This sample carries 640,000 or so distinct CDR3 sequences, about 14% of them seen once, and the ten largest clones take about 4.5%. The CDR3 totals 12 residues. Germline V gene sequence: CDR1 SQVTM, CDR2 ANQGSEA. Trimming pared 3 bases from V and 3 bases from J, leaving 8 bases between. More than 9.5 ml fresh peripheral blood yielded the PBMCs. On this clonotype itself: Its antigen is undetermined.

Study outcomes and limitations: In blood, most of the thyroid clonotypes expanded above 0.001 were also present.

Specimen: blood. The source of this sequence is a woman in her thirties or forties with Graves' ophthalmopathy. The chain links TRBV29-1 to TRBJ1-2, with unresolved D. As DNA, the CDR3 is TGCAGCGTTGACGGTGGAGACTATGGCTACACCTTC. This gives the protein CSVDGGDYGYTF.